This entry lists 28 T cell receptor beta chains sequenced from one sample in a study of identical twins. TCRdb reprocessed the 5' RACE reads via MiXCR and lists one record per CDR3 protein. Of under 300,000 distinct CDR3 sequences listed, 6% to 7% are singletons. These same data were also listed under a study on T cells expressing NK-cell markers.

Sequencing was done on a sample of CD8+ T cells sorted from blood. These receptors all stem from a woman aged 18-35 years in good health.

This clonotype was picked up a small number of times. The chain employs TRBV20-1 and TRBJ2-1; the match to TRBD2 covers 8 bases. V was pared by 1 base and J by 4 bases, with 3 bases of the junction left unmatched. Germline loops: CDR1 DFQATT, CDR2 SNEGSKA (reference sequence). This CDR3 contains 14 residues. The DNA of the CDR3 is TGCAGTGCTAGAGGCGGGGGGACTTACAATGAGCAGTTCTTC. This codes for CSARGGGTYNEQFF.

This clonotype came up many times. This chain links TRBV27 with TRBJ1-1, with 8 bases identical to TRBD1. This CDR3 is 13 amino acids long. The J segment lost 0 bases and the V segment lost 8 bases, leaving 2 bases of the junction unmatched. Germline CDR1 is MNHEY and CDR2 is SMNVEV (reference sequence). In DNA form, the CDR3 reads TGTGCCAGCGGACAGGGAGTGAACACTGAAGCTTTCTTT. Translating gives CASGQGVNTEAFF.

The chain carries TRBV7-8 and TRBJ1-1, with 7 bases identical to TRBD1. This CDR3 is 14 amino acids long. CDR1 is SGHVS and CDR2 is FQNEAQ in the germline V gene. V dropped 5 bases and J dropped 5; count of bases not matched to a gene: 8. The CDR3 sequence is CASSAQPTGTEAFF. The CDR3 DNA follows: TGTGCCAGCAGCGCCCAACCGACAGGGACTGAAGCTTTCTTT.

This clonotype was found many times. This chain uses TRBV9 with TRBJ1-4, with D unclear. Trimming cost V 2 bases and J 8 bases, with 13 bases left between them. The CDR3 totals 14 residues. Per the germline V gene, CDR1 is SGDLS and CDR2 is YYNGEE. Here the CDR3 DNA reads TGTGCCAGCAGCGTGTGGGGTGGGGAGGAAAAACTGTTTTTT. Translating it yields CASSVWGGEEKLFF.

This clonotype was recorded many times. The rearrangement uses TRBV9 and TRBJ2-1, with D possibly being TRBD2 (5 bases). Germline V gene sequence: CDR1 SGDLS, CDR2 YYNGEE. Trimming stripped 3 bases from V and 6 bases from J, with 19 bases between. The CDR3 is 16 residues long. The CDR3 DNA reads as TGTGCCAGCAGCGCTAATACTAGGGTAGGAAGCAATGAGCAGTTCTTC. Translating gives CASSANTRVGSNEQFF.

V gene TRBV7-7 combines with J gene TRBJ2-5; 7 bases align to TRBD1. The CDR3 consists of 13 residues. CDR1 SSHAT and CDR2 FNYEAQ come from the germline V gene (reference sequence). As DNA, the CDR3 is TGTGCTAGCCCAGTCGACAGGGCAGAGACCCAGTACTTC. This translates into CASPVDRAETQYF.

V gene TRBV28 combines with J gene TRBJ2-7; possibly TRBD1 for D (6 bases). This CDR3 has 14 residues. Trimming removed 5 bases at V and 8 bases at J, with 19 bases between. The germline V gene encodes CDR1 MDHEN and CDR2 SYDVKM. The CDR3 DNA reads TGTGCCAGCAGTGCGGACAGTGACCTAAATAAGCAGTACTTC. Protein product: CASSADSDLNKQYF. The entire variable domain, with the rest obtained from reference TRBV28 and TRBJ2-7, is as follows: DVKVTQSSRYLVKRTGEKVFLECVQDMDHENMFWYRQDPGLGLRLIYFSYDVKMKEKGDIPEGYSVSREKKERFSLILESASTNQTSMYLCASSADSDLNKQYFGPGTRLTVT.

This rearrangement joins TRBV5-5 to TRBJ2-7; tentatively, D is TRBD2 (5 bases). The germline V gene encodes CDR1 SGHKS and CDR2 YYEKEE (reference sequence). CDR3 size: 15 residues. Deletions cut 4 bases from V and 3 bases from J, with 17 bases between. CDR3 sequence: CASSTREPGLYEQYF. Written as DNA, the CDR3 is TGTGCCAGCAGCACAAGGGAGCCGGGTCTCTACGAGCAGTACTTC. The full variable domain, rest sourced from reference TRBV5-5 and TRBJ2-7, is DAGVTQSPTHLIKTRGQQVTLRCSPISGHKSVSWYQQVLGQGPQFIFQYYEKEERGRGNFPDRFSARQFPNYSSELNVNALLLGDSALYLCASSTREPGLYEQYFGPGTRLTVT.

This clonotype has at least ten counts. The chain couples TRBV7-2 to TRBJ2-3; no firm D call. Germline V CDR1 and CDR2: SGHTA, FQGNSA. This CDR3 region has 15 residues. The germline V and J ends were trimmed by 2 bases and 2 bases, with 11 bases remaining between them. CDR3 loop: CASSLRSTHTDTQYF. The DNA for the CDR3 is TGTGCCAGCAGCTTACGTTCTACCCACACAGATACGCAGTATTTT.

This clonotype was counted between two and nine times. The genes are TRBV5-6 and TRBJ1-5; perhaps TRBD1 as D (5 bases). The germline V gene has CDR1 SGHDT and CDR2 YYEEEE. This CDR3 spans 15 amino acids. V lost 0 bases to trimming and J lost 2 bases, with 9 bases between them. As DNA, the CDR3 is TGTGCCAGCAGCTTGGGAAGGGGTCGCAATCAGCCCCAGCATTTT. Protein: CASSLGRGRNQPQHF.

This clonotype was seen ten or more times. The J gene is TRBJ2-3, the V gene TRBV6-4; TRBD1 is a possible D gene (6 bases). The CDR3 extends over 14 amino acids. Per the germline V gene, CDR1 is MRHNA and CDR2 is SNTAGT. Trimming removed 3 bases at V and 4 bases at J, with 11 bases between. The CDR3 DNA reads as TGTGCCAGCAGTGAAGCAGGGGATGCAGATACGCAGTATTTT. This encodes CASSEAGDADTQYF.

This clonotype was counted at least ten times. The CDR3 protein is CASSSRGLGGELFF. In DNA form, the CDR3 reads TGTGCCAGCAGCTCCAGGGGTTTAGGAGGGGAGCTGTTTTTT. The rearrangement links TRBV7-6 to TRBJ2-2; possibly TRBD1 for D (6 bases). CDR3 length: 14 residues. Germline values: CDR1 SGHVS, CDR2 FNYEAQ. V lost 4 bases and J 8 bases, leaving 14 bases between the germline ends.

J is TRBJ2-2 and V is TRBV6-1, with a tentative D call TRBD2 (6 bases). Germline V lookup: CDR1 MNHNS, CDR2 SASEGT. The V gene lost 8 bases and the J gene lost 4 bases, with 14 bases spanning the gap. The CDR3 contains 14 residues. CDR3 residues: CASGAGLITGELFF. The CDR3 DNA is TGTGCCAGCGGGGCGGGATTAATCACCGGGGAGCTGTTTTTT.

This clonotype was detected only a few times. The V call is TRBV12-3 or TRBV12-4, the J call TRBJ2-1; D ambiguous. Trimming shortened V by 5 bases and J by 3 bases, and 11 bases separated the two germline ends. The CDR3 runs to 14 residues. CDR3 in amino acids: CASSPFSLYNEQFF. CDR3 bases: TGTGCCAGCAGTCCATTTAGCCTCTACAATGAGCAGTTCTTC.

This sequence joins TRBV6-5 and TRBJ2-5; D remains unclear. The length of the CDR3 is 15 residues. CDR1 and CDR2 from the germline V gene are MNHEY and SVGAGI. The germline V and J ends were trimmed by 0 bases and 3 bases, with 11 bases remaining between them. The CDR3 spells CASSYSKVAKETQYF. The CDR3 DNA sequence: TGTGCCAGCAGTTACTCGAAGGTAGCAAAAGAGACCCAGTACTTC.

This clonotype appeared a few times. CDR3 nucleotides: TGTGCCAGCAGCCAGGGACTAGCGGGAGGGACGTGGGAGCAGTACTTC. Its protein is CASSQGLAGGTWEQYF. The rearrangement links TRBV3-1 to TRBJ2-7; TRBD2 matches 16 bases. Germline V gene lookup returns CDR1 LGHDT and CDR2 YNNKEL (reference sequence). This CDR3 spans 16 amino acids. With 3 bases clipped from V and 7 bases from J, the junction kept 6 bases outside the gene matches.

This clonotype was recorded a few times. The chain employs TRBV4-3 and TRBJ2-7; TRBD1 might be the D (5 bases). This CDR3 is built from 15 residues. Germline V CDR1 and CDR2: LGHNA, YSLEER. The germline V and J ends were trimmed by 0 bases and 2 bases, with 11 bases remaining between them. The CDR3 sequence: CASSQDGAGAYEQYF. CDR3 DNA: TGCGCCAGCAGCCAAGATGGGGCAGGAGCCTACGAGCAGTACTTC.

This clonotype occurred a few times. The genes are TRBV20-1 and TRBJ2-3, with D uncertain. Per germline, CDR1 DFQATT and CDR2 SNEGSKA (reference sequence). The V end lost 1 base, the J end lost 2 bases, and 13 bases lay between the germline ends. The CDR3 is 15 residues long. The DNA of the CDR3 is TGCAGTGCTAGAGGTCGTCAGGTGTCCACAGATACGCAGTATTTT. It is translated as CSARGRQVSTDTQYF.

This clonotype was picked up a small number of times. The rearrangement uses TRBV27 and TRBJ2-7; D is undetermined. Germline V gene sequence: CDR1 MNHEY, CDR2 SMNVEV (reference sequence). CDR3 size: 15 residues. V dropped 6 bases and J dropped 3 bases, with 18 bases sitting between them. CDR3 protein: CASSTSGGLLYEQYF. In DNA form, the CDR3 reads TGTGCCAGCAGCACGTCGGGCGGCTTACTCTACGAGCAGTACTTC.

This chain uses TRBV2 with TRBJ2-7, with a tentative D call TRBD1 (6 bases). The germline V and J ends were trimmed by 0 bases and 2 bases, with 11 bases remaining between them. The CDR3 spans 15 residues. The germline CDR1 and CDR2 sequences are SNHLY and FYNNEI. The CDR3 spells CASSEANRAPYEQYF. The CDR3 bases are TGTGCCAGCAGTGAAGCCAACAGGGCCCCCTACGAGCAGTACTTC.

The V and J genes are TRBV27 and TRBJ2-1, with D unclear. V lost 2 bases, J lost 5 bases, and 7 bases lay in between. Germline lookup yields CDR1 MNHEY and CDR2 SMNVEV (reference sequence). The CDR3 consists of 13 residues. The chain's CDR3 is CASSLTLDNEQFF. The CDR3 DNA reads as TGTGCCAGCAGTTTAACCCTAGACAATGAGCAGTTCTTC.

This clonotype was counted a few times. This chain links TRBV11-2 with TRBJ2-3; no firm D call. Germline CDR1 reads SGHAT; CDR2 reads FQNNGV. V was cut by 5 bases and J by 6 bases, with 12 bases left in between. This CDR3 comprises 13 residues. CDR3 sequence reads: CASSEVVADTQYF. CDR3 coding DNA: TGTGCCAGCAGCGAAGTAGTTGCCGATACGCAGTATTTT.

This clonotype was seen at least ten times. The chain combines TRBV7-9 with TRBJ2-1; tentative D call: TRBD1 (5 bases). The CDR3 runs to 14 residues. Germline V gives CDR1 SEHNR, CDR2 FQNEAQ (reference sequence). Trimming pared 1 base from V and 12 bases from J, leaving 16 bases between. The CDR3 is CASSLEAVGPGQFF. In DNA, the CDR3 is TGTGCCAGCAGCTTAGAGGCTGTGGGGCCGGGGCAGTTCTTC.

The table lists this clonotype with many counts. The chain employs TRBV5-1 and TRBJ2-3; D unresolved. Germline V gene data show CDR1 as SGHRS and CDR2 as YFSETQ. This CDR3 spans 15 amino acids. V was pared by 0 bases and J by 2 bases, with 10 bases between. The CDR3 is CASSLVVPLTDTQYF. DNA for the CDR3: TGCGCCAGCAGCTTGGTTGTTCCTCTCACAGATACGCAGTATTTT. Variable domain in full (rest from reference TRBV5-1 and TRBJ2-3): KAGVTQTPRYLIKTRGQQVTLSCSPISGHRSVSWYQQTPGQGLQFLFEYFSETQRNKGNFPGRFSGRQFSNSRSEMNVSTLELGDSALYLCASSLVVPLTDTQYFGPGTRLTVL.

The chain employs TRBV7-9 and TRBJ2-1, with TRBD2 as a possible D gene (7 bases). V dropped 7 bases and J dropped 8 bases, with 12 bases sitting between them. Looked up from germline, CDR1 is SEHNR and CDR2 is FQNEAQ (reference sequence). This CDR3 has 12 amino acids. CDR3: CASTGGRDEQFF. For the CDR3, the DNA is TGTGCCAGCACGGGGGGCAGGGATGAGCAGTTCTTC.

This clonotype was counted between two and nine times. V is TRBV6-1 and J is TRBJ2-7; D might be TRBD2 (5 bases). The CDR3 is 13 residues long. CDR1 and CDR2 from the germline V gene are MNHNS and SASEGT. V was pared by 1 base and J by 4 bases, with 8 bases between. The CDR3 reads CASSEGAEYEQYF. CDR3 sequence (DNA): TGTGCCAGCAGTGAAGGAGCGGAGTACGAGCAGTACTTC.

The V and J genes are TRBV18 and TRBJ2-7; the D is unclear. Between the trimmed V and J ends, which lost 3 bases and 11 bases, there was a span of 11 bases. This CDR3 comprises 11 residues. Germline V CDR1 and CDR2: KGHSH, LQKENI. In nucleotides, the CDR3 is TGTGCCAGCTCACCCGCACCTTCGAAGTACTTC. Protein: CASSPAPSKYF.

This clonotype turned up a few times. The CDR3 coding sequence is TGCGCCAGCAGCCAAGGAGCGGACTACGAGCAGTACTTC. Amino acids: CASSQGADYEQYF. The rearrangement uses TRBV4-1 and TRBJ2-7; D perhaps matches TRBD2 (5 bases). Germline V gene sequence: CDR1 MGHRA, CDR2 YSYEKL. V lost 1 base and J lost 3, with 7 bases in between. The CDR3 has 13 residues.